The 17 T cell receptor beta chains in this list originate from one sample, sequenced in a study of cytomegalovirus exposure and HLA in healthy donors. Vbeta (60) and Jbeta (13) primers were used in the PCR. TCRdb's copy holds only in-frame clones and misses some; the assay was immunoSEQ multiplex PCR. The sample yields more than 150,000 clones, roughly 82% seen once. The sequencing input was PBMCs. These receptors all stem from a man in his forties or fifties in good health and CMV-seronegative.

On this clone itself: One junction end disagrees with the germline gene, perhaps due to a read error. Within the sample, other DNA sequences also encode this same CDR3. The V call is TRBV6-5, the J call TRBJ2-1, with D perhaps matching TRBD1 (6 bases). Germline CDR1 reads MNHEY; CDR2 reads SVGAGI. The CDR3 contains 13 residues. CDR3 loop: CASSRDTYNEQFF. CDR3 sequence (DNA): TGTGCCAGCAGTAGGGACACCTATAATGAGCAGTTCTTC.

As to this clone: At one end the junction does not follow the germline gene, possibly because of a read error. The chain couples TRBV5-8 to TRBJ1-1, with D unclear. Germline lookup yields CDR1 SGHTS and CDR2 YDEGEE. The CDR3 covers 14 residues. CDR3 nucleotides: TGTGCCAGCAGCTCCGTAAGAGGGAACGCTGAAGCTTTCTTT. It encodes CASSSVRGNAEAFF.

This clone showed up just a few times. V gene TRBV6-1 combines with J gene TRBJ1-4, with a tentative D call TRBD1 (5 bases). The germline V gene has CDR1 MNHNS and CDR2 SASEGT. CDR3 length: 16 amino acids. The V end lost 3 bases, the J end lost 8 bases, and 19 bases lay between the germline ends. CDR3 sequence reads: CASSEYRGTPLEKLFF. CDR3 sequence (DNA): TGTGCCAGCAGTGAGTACCGCGGGACGCCCCTCGAAAAACTGTTTTTT.

This clone was observed a single time. The chain joins TRBV6-5 to TRBJ1-4; unclear D gene. Germline lookup yields CDR1 MNHEY and CDR2 SVGAGI. Between the trimmed V and J ends, which lost 6 bases and 7 bases, there was a span of 12 bases. The CDR3 has 13 residues. The CDR3 sequence is CASSPRWSEKLFF. The CDR3 nucleotides read TGTGCCAGCAGCCCCAGGTGGTCTGAAAAACTGTTTTTT.

The V gene is TRBV5-1, the J gene TRBJ1-1; the match to TRBD1 covers 10 bases. The CDR3 spans 17 residues. J was trimmed by 0 bases and V by 6 bases; bases with no gene match: 11. The germline V gene has CDR1 SGHRS and CDR2 YFSETQ. CDR3 nucleotide sequence: TGCGCCAGCATTAAGGGGACAGGGGCATTCATGAACACTGAAGCTTTCTTT. This gives the protein CASIKGTGAFMNTEAFF.

The chain uses TRBV4-3 and TRBJ2-2, with D possibly TRBD1 on 6 matching bases. V dropped 0 bases and J dropped 11 bases, with 16 bases sitting between them. CDR3 length: 15 amino acids. The germline V gene encodes CDR1 LGHNA and CDR2 YSLEER. The CDR3 loop reads CASSQDPLGADELFF. The CDR3 nucleotides read TGCGCCAGCAGCCAAGATCCGCTGGGGGCGGATGAGCTGTTTTTT.

The V and J genes are TRBV7-2 and TRBJ2-3; D ambiguous. The CDR3 spans 13 residues. CDR1 and CDR2 from the germline V gene are SGHTA and FQGNSA. The germline V and J ends were trimmed by 6 bases and 13 bases, with 20 bases remaining between them. The CDR3 region has the DNA TGTGCCAGCAGTGCAGCCCAGGTCACACTCGAGTATTTT. This gives the protein CASSAAQVTLEYF.

This rearrangement joins TRBV7-3 to TRBJ1-2; D is perhaps TRBD1 (5 bases). The CDR3 covers 14 residues. The V end lost 2 bases, the J end lost 3 bases, and 10 bases lay between the germline ends. Germline V CDR1 and CDR2: SGHTA, FQGTGA. CDR3 sequence: CASSLGGDHYGYTF. In nucleotides, the CDR3 is TGTGCCAGCAGCTTAGGAGGGGACCACTATGGCTACACCTTC.

The CDR3 reads CASSQGLAGIGRTGELFF. CDR3 nucleotide sequence: TGTGCCAGCAGCCAGGGACTAGCGGGAATCGGGAGGACCGGGGAGCTGTTTTTT. The rearrangement uses TRBV14 and TRBJ2-2, with TRBD2 matching 13 bases. Trimming cost V 3 bases and J 5 bases; bases outside gene matches: 9. This CDR3 region has 18 residues. Germline CDR1 and CDR2: SGHDN and FVKESK.

The chain links TRBV6-1 to TRBJ2-7; 7 nucleotides match TRBD2. Germline V lookup: CDR1 MNHNS, CDR2 SASEGT. V lost 6 bases and J lost 7; bases outside the gene matches: 6. The CDR3 sequence is 12 residues long. CDR3 amino acids: CASRGGLGEQYF. DNA for the CDR3: TGTGCCAGCAGGGGGGGGTTGGGGGAGCAGTACTTC.

The chain employs TRBV15 and TRBJ2-5; D perhaps matches TRBD2 (5 bases). Germline assignment: CDR1 LNHNV and CDR2 YYDKDF (reference sequence). The CDR3 spans 19 residues. V dropped 0 bases and J dropped 2 bases, with 22 bases sitting between them. CDR3 protein: CATSRDGPWEYGTQETQYF. Here the CDR3 DNA reads TGTGCCACCAGCAGAGATGGACCCTGGGAGTACGGAACACAAGAGACCCAGTACTTC.

The V gene is TRBV18, the J gene TRBJ1-1; the D gene is possibly TRBD1 (5 bases). Germline assignment: CDR1 KGHSH and CDR2 LQKENI. This CDR3 has 16 amino acids. The ends were cut back, 3 bases at V and 3 bases at J, with 17 bases in the middle. The CDR3 DNA is TGTGCCAGCTCACCCGACAGTCTTATTGGGTACACTGAAGCTTTCTTT. It translates to CASSPDSLIGYTEAFF. Variable domain in full (rest from reference TRBV18 and TRBJ1-1): NAGVMQNPRHLVRRRGQEARLRCSPMKGHSHVYWYRQLPEEGLKFMVYLQKENIIDESGMPKERFSAEFPKEGPSILRIQQVVRGDSAAYFCASSPDSLIGYTEAFFGQGTRLTVV.

This chain links TRBV7-2 with TRBJ1-2; D perhaps matches TRBD1 (5 bases). V was clipped by 1 base and J by 4 bases, with 13 bases between them. Germline V gives CDR1 SGHTA, CDR2 FQGNSA. The CDR3 has 15 residues. The CDR3 nucleotides are TGTGCCAGCAGCTTAGGGCTGGGGCTGACCTATGGCTACACCTTC. It codes for CASSLGLGLTYGYTF.

This clone has just one count. The chain carries TRBV4-3 and TRBJ2-7, with a tentative D call TRBD1 (6 bases). CDR1 and CDR2 (germline): LGHNA, YSLEER. Trimming left V 2 bases short and J 7 bases short, with 15 bases between. The CDR3 runs to 14 residues. The CDR3 here is CASSQSLQGREQYF. CDR3 nucleotides: TGCGCCAGCAGCCAATCGCTACAGGGTCGGGAGCAGTACTTC.

This chain connects TRBV19 to TRBJ2-7; D is possibly TRBD1 (5 bases). V shed 5 bases and J shed 6 bases, with 23 bases lying between them. The CDR3 runs to 16 residues. Germline V CDR1 and CDR2: LNHDA, SQIVND (reference sequence). The chain's CDR3 is CASSGDSPYQEPEQYF. For the CDR3, the DNA is TGTGCCAGTAGTGGTGACAGTCCTTACCAAGAACCCGAGCAGTACTTC. Full variable domain (remainder filled in from reference TRBV19 and TRBJ2-7): DGGITQSPKYLFRKEGQNVTLSCEQNLNHDAMYWYRQDPGQGLRLIYYSQIVNDFQKGDIAEGYSVSREKKESFPLTVTSAQKNPTAFYLCASSGDSPYQEPEQYFGPGTRLTVT.

This rearrangement joins TRBV6-5 to TRBJ2-1; 7 bases are a match to TRBD2. There are 15 residues in the CDR3. The junction had 10 bases not matched to a gene; V was cut back by 6 bases and J by 5 bases. Germline CDR1 reads MNHEY; CDR2 reads SVGAGI. The CDR3 protein is CASRGTTSRHNEQFF. The CDR3 region has the DNA TGTGCCAGCAGAGGGACTACCTCTAGACACAATGAGCAGTTCTTC.

This chain links TRBV14 with TRBJ2-4, with 12 bases matching TRBD2. The CDR3 contains 17 residues. Germline CDR1 is SGHDN and CDR2 is FVKESK. V lost 1 base to trimming and J lost 6 bases; unmatched junction nucleotides: 7. DNA for the CDR3: TGTGCCAGCAGCCAAGTTCGCACTAGCGGGAGGAGAAACATTCAGTACTTC. Its translation is CASSQVRTSGRRNIQYF.